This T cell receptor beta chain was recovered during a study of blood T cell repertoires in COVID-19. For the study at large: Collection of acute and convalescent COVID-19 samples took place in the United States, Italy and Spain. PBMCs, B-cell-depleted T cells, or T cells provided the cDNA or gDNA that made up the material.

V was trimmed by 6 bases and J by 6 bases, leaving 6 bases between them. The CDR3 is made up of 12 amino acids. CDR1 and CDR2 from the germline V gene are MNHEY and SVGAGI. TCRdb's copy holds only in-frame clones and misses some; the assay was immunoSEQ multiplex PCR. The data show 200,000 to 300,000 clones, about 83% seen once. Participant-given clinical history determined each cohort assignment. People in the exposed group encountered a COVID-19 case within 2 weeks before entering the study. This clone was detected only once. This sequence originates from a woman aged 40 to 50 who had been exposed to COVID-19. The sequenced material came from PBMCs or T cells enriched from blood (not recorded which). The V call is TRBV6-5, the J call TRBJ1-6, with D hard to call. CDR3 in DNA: TGTGCCAGCAGGAGGAGTAATTCACCCCTCCACTTT. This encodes CASRRSNSPLHF.